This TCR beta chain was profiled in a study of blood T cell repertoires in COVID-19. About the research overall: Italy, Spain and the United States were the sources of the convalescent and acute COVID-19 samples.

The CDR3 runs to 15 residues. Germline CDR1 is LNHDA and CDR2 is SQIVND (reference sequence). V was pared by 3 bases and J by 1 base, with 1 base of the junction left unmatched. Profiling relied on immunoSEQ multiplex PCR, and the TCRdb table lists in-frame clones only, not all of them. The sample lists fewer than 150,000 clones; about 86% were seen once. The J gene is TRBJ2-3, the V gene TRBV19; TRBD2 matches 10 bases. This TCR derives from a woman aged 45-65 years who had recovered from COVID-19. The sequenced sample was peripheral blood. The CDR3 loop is CASSMGTSGTDTQYF. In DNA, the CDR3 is TGTGCCAGTAGTATGGGGACTAGCGGCACAGATACGCAGTATTTT.